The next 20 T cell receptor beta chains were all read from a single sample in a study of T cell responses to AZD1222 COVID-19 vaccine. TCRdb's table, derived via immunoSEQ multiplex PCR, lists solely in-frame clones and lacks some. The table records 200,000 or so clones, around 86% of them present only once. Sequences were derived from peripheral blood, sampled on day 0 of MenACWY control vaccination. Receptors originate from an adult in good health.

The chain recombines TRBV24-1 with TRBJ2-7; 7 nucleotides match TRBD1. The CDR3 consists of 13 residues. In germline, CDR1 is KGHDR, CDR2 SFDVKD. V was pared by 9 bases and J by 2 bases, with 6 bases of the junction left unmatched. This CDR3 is CATLTGTTYEQYF. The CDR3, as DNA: TGTGCCACCTTGACAGGGACCACCTACGAGCAGTACTTC.

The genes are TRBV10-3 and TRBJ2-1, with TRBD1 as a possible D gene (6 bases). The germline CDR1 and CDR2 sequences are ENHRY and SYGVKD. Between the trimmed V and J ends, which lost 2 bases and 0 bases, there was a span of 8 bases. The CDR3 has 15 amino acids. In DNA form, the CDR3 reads TGTGCCATCAGTGAGGGGGACATCTCCTACAATGAGCAGTTCTTC. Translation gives CAISEGDISYNEQFF.

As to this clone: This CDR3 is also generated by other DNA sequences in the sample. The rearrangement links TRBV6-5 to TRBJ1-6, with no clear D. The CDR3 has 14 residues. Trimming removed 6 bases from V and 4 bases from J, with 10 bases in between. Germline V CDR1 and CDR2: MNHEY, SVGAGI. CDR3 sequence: CASSSGPYNSPLHF. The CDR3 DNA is TGTGCCAGCAGCAGCGGGCCTTATAATTCACCCCTCCACTTT.

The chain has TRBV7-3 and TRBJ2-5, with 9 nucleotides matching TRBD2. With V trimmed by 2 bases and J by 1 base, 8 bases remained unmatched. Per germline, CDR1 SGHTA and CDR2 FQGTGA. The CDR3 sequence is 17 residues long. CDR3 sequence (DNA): TGTGCCAGCAGCTTAGCCCCGGGACTAGCCACCCAAGAGACCCAGTACTTC. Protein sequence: CASSLAPGLATQETQYF.

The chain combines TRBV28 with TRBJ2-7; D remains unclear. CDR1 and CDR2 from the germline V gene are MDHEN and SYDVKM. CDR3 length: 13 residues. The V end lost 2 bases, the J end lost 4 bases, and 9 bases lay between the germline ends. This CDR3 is CASSLGSKYEQYF. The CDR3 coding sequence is TGTGCCAGCAGTTTAGGATCCAAATACGAGCAGTACTTC.

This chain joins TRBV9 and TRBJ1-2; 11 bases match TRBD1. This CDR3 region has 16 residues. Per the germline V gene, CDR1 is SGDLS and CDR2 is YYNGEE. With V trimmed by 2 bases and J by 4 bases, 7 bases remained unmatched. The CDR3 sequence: CASSVHRDRGIYGYTF. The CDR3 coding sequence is TGTGCCAGCAGCGTCCATCGGGACAGGGGGATCTATGGCTACACCTTC.

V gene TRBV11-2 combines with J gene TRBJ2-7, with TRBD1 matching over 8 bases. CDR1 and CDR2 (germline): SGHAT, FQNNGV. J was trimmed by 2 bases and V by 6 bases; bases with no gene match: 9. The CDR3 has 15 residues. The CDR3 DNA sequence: TGTGCCAGCAGGGATAGACAGGGGAGCGCCTACGAGCAGTACTTC. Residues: CASRDRQGSAYEQYF.

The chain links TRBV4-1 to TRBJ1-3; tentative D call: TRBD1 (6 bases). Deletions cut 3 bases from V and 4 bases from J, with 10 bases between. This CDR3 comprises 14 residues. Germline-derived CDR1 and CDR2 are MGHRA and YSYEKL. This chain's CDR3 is CASSHPGAGNTIYF. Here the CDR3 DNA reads TGCGCCAGCAGCCATCCGGGGGCGGGAAACACCATATATTTT.

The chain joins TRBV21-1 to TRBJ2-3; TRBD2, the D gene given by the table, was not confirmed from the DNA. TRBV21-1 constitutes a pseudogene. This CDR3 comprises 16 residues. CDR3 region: CASSQRLAGPPDTQYF. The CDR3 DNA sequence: TGTGCCAGCAGCCAAAGACTAGCGGGACCCCCCGATACGCAGTATTTT.

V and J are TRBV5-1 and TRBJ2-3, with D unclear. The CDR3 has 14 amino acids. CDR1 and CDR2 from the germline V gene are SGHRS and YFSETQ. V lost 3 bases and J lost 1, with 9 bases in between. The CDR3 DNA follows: TGCGCCAGCAGCTCCCAAGCAGGCACAGATACGCAGTATTTT. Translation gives CASSSQAGTDTQYF.

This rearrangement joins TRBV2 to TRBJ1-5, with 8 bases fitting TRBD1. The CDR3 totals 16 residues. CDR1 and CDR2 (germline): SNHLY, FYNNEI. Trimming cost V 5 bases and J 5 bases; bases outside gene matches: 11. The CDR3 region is CASSPIGQGTHQPQHF. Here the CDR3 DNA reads TGTGCCAGCAGTCCAATCGGACAGGGAACGCATCAGCCCCAGCATTTT.

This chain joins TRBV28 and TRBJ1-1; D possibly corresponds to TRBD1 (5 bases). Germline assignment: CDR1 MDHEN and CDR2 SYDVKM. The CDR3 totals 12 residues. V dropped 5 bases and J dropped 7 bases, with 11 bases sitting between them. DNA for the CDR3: TGTGCCAGCAGTCCAGGGCTGGGTGAAGCTTTCTTT. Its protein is CASSPGLGEAFF.

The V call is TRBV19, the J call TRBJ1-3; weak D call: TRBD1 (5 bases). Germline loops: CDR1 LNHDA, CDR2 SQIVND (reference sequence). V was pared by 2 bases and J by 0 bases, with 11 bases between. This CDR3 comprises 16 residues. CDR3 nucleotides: TGTGCCAGTAGTATACCGGGACGCCTCTCTGGAAACACCATATATTTT. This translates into CASSIPGRLSGNTIYF.

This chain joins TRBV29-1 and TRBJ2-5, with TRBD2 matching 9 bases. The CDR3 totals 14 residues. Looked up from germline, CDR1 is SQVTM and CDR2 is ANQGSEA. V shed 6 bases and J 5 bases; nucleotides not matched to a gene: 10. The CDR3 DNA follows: TGCAGCGTATCCCCAGCGGGGGGTGGGGAGACCCAGTACTTC. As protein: CSVSPAGGGETQYF.

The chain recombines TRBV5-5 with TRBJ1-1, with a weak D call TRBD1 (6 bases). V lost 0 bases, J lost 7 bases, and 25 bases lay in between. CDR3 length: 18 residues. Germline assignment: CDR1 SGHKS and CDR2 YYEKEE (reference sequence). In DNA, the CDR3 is TGTGCCAGCAGCTTGGAGGGCGTTAAGATTGGACAGAGCAATGAAGCTTTCTTT. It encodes CASSLEGVKIGQSNEAFF.

The CDR3 loop is CASSQDLGGIRNTGELFF. In DNA form, the CDR3 reads TGTGCCAGCAGCCAAGATCTAGGGGGGATCCGGAACACCGGGGAGCTGTTTTTT. The chain carries TRBV3-1 (or the pseudogene TRBV3-2) and TRBJ2-2, with D perhaps matching TRBD1 or TRBD2 (6 bases each). Trimming stripped 0 bases from V and 1 base from J, with 15 bases between. The CDR3 loop spans 18 amino acids. Germline V gene sequence: CDR1 LGHDT, CDR2 YNNKEL (reference sequence).

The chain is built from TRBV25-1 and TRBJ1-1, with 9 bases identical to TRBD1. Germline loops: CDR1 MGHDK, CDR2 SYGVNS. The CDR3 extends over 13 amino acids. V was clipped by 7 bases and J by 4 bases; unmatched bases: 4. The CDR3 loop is CASTYRGLTEAFF. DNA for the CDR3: TGTGCCAGCACTTACAGGGGGCTCACTGAAGCTTTCTTT.

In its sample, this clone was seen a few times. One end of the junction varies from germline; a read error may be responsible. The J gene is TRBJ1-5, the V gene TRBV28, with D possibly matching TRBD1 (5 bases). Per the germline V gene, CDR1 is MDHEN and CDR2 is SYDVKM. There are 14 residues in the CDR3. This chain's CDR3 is CASSPAPTSPGTVF. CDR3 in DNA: TGTGCCAGCAGCCCAGCCCCCACCAGTCCCGGGACCGTATTT.

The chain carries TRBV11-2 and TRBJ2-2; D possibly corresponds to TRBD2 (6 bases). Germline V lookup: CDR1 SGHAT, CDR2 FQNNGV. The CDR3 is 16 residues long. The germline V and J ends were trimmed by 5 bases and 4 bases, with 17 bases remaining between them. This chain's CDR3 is CASSRRGPEGTGELFF. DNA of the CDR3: TGTGCCAGCAGCCGAAGGGGTCCGGAGGGCACCGGGGAGCTGTTTTTT. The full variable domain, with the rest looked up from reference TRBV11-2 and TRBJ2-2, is EAGVAQSPRYKIIEKRQSVAFWCNPISGHATLYWYQQILGQGPKLLIQFQNNGVVDDSQLPKDRFSAERLKGVDSTLKIQPAKLEDSAVYLCASSRRGPEGTGELFFGEGSRLTVL.

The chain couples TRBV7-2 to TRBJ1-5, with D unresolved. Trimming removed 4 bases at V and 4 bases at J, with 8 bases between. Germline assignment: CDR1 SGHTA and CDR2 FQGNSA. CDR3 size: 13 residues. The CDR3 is CASSSGPNQPQHF. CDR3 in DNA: TGTGCCAGCAGCTCGGGTCCTAATCAGCCCCAGCATTTT.